This TCR beta chain was observed in a study of blood T cell repertoires in COVID-19. About the study: Sources were T cells, B-cell-depleted T cells, or PBMCs; the material itself was cDNA or gDNA.

The germline V gene encodes CDR1 SGHVS and CDR2 FQNEAQ. This CDR3 has 16 amino acids. V was clipped by 5 bases and J by 3 bases; unmatched bases: 5. The repertoire was sequenced with immunoSEQ multiplex PCR; TCRdb's copy has only in-frame clones and lacks some. This sample has about 130,000 clones; more than 90% occur once, and the top ten carry about 4.5%. Sequencing used peripheral blood. The V gene is TRBV7-8, the J gene TRBJ2-1, with TRBD2 matching 12 bases. The sequence was collected from a man between 60 and 75 years old with COVID-19, enrolled during active disease. Here the CDR3 reads CASSPSTSGSYNEQFF. CDR3 in DNA: TGTGCCAGCAGCCCGTCGACTAGCGGGAGCTACAATGAGCAGTTCTTC.